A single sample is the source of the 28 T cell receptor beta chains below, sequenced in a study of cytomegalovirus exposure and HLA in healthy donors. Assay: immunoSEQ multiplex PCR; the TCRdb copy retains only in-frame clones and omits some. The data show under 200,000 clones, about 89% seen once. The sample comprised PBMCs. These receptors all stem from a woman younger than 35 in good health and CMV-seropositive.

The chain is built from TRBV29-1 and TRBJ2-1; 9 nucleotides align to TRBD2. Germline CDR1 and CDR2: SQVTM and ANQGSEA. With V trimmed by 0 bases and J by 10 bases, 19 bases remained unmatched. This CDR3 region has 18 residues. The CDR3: CSVEDQQVAAGGVPEQFF. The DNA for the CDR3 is TGCAGCGTTGAAGATCAACAGGTGGCGGCGGGAGGGGTTCCGGAGCAGTTCTTC.

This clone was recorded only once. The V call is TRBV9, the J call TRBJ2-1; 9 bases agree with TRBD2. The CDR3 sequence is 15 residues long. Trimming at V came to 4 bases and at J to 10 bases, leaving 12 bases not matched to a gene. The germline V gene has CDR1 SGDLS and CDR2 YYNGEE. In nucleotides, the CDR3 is TGTGCCAGCAGCCCCGCTGTGGCGGGAGGGGGCGAGCAGTTCTTC. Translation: CASSPAVAGGGEQFF.

The CDR3 loop is CATRGLDTDTQYF. The CDR3 nucleotides read TGTGCCACCAGGGGCCTCGACACAGATACGCAGTATTTT. This sequence joins TRBV19 and TRBJ2-3; a weak D match, TRBD1 (6 bases). Trimming removed 10 bases from V and 2 bases from J, with 13 bases in between. The CDR3 contains 13 residues. Germline-derived CDR1 and CDR2 are LNHDA and SQIVND (reference sequence).

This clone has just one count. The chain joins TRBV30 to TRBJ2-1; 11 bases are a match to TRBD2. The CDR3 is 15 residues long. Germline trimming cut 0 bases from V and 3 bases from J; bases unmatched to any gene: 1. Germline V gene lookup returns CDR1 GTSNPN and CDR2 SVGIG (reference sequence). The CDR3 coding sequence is TGTGCCTGGAGTGTCGGGACTAGCGGCTACAATGAGCAGTTCTTC. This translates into CAWSVGTSGYNEQFF. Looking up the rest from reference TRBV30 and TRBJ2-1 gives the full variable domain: SQTIHQWPATLVQPVGSPLSLECTVEGTSNPNLYWYRQAAGRGLQLLFYSVGIGQISSEVPQNLSASRPQDRQFILSSKKLLLSDSGFYLCAWSVGTSGYNEQFFGPGTRLTVL.

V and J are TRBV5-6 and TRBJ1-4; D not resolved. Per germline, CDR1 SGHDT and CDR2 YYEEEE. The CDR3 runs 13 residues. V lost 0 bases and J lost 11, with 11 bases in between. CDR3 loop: CASSLVGGEKLFF. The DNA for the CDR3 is TGTGCCAGCAGCTTGGTCGGCGGGGAGAAACTGTTTTTT.

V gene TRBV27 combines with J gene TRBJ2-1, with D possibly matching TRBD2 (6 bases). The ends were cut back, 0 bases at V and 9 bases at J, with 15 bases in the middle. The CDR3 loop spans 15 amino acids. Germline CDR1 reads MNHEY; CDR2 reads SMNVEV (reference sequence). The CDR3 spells CASSLSGDFWFEQFF. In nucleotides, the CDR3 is TGTGCCAGCAGTTTATCGGGGGACTTTTGGTTTGAGCAGTTCTTC.

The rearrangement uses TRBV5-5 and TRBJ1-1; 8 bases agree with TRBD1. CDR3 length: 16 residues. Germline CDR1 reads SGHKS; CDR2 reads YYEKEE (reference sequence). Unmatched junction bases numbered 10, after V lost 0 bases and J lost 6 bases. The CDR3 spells CASSLAYWQGASEAFF. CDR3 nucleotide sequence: TGTGCCAGCAGCTTGGCCTATTGGCAGGGGGCGTCTGAAGCTTTCTTT.

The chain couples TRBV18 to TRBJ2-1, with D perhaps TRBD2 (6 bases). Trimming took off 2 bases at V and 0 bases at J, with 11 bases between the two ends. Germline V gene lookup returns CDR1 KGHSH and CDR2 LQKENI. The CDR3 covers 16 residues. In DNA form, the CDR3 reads TGTGCCAGCTCACCAAAAGGCGGGGCCTCCTACAATGAGCAGTTCTTC. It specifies CASSPKGGASYNEQFF.

The DNA for the CDR3 is TGTGCCAGCAGTACCCACAGGGAAGGGAATTCACCCCTCCACTTT. Amino acid sequence: CASSTHREGNSPLHF. The chain couples TRBV6-1 to TRBJ1-6; a possible D gene is TRBD1 (6 bases). CDR1 is MNHNS and CDR2 is SASEGT in the germline V gene. The CDR3 contains 15 residues. The V end lost 5 bases, the J end lost 7 bases, and 15 bases lay between the germline ends.

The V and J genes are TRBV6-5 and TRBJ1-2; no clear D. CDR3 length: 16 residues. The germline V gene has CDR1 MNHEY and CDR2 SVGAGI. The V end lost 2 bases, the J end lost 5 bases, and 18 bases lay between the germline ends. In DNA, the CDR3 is TGTGCCAGCAGTTACGTAGGTCGGCAGGCGGGGTATGGCTACACCTTC. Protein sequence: CASSYVGRQAGYGYTF.

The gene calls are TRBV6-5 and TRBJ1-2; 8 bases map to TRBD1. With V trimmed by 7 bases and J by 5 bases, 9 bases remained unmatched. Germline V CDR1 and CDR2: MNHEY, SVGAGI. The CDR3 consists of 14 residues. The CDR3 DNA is TGTGCCAGCAATCCGGGACAGGATTTATATGGCTACACCTTC. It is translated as CASNPGQDLYGYTF.

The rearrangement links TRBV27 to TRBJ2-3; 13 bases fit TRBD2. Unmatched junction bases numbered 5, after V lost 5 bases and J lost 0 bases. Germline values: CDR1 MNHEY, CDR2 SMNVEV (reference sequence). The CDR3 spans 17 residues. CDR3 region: CASSLLTSGGSTDTQYF. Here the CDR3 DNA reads TGTGCCAGCAGTCTGCTGACTAGCGGGGGGAGCACAGATACGCAGTATTTT.

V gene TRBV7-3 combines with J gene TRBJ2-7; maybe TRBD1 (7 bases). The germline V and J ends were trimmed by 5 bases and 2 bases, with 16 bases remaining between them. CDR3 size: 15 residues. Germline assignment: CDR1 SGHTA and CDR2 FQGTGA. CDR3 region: CASSVQGGRAYEQYF. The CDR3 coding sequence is TGTGCCAGCAGCGTCCAGGGGGGAAGAGCCTACGAGCAGTACTTC.

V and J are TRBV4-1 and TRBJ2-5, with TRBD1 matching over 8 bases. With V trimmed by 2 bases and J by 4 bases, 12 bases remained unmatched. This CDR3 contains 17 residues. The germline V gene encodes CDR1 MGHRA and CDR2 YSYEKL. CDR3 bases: TGCGCCAGCAGCCAATCCCTGGTAACAGGGGGGACAGAGACCCAGTACTTC. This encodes CASSQSLVTGGTETQYF.

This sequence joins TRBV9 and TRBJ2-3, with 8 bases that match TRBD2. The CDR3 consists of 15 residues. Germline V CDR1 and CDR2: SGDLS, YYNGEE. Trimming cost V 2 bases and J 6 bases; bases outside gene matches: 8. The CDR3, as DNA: TGTGCCAGCAGCGTTATAACTAGCGGTGCGGATACGCAGTATTTT. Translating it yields CASSVITSGADTQYF.

The DNA of the CDR3 is TGTGCCAGCAGTGAAACCGGCGGTGCATATGATACGCAGTATTTT. Residues: CASSETGGAYDTQYF. The chain uses TRBV2 and TRBJ2-3, with D hard to call. Trimming removed 2 bases at V and 6 bases at J, with 15 bases between. The germline V gene encodes CDR1 SNHLY and CDR2 FYNNEI. The CDR3 totals 15 residues.

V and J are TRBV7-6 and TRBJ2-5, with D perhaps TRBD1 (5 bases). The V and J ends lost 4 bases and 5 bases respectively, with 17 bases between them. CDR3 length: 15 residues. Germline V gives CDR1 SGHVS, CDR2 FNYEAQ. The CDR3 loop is CASSSRWGAGETQYF. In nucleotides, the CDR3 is TGTGCCAGCAGCTCACGGTGGGGCGCCGGTGAGACCCAGTACTTC.

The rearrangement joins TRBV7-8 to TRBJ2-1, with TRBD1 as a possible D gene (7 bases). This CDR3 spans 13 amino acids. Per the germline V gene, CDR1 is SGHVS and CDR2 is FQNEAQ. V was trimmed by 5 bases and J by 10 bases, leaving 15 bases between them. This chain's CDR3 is CASSSRQGGEQFF. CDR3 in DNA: TGTGCCAGCAGCAGCCGACAGGGAGGCGAGCAGTTCTTC.

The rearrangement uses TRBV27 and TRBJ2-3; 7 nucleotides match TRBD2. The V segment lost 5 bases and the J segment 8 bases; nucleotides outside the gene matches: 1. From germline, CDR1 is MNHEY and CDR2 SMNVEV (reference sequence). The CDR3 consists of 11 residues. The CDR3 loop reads CASSPGGTQYF. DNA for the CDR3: TGTGCCAGCAGTCCGGGGGGTACGCAGTATTTT.

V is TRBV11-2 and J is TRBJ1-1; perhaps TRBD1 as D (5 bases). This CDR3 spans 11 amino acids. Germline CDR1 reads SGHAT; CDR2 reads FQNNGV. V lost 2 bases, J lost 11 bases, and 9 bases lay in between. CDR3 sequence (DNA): TGTGCCAGCAGCTTACATAAGGGGGCTTTCTTT. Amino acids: CASSLHKGAFF. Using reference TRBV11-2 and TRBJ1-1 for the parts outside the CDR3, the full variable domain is EAGVAQSPRYKIIEKRQSVAFWCNPISGHATLYWYQQILGQGPKLLIQFQNNGVVDDSQLPKDRFSAERLKGVDSTLKIQPAKLEDSAVYLCASSLHKGAFFGQGTRLTVV.

The CDR3 region has the DNA TGTGCCAGCACCTCGGGGGAGGGAAAGCAGACCCAGTACTTC. As protein: CASTSGEGKQTQYF. V is TRBV2 and J is TRBJ2-5; 7 nucleotides match TRBD2. The CDR3 runs 14 residues. Germline CDR1 reads SNHLY; CDR2 reads FYNNEI. The V and J ends lost 7 bases and 6 bases, in that order; junction bases with no gene match: 11.

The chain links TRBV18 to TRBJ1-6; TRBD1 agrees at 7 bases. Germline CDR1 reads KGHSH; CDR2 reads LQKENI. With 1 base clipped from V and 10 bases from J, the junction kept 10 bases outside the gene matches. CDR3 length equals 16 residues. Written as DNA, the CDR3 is TGTGCCAGCTCACCACGGGCGACGCAGGGGGTATCACCCCTCCACTTT. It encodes CASSPRATQGVSPLHF.

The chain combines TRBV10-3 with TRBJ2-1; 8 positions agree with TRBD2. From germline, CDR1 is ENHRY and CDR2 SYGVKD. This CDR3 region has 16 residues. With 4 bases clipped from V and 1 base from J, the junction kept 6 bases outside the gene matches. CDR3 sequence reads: CAISGVLAASYNEQFF. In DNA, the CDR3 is TGTGCCATCAGTGGTGTACTAGCGGCATCCTACAATGAGCAGTTCTTC.

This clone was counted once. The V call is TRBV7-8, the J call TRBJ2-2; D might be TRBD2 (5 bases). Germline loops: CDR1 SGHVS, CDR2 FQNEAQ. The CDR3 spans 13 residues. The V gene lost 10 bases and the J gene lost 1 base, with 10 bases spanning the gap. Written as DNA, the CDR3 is TGTGCCAATTCCCGGGGGAACACCGGGGAGCTGTTTTTT. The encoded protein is CANSRGNTGELFF. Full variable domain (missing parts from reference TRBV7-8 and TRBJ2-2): GAGVSQSPRYKVAKRGQDVALRCDPISGHVSLFWYQQALGQGPEFLTYFQNEAQLDKSGLPSDRFFAERPEGSVSTLKIQRTQQEDSAVYLCANSRGNTGELFFGEGSRLTVL.

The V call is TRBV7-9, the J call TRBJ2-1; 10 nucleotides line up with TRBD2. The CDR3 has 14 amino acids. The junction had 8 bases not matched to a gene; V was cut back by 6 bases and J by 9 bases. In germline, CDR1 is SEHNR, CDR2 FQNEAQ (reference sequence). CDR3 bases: TGTGCCAGCAGGAGCGGGAGGGCTGTAGGTGAGCAGTTCTTC. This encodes CASRSGRAVGEQFF. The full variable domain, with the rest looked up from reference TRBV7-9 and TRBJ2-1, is DTGVSQNPRHKITKRGQNVTFRCDPISEHNRLYWYRQTLGQGPEFLTYFQNEAQLEKSRLLSDRFSAERPKGSFSTLEIQRTEQGDSAMYLCASRSGRAVGEQFFGPGTRLTVL.

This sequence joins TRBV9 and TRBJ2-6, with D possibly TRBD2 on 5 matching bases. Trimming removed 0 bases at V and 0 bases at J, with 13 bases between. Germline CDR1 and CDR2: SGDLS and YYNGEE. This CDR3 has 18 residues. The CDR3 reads CASSVEATGNSGANVLTF. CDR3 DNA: TGTGCCAGCAGCGTAGAGGCGACGGGGAACTCTGGGGCCAACGTCCTGACTTTC.

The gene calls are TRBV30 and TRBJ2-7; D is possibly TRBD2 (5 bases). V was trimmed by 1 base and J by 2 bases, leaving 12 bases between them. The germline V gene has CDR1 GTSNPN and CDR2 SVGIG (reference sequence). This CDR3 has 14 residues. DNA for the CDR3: TGTGCCTGGAGTGAAATCCCCGGGACCTACGAGCAGTACTTC. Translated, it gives CAWSEIPGTYEQYF.

CDR3 in DNA: TGCGCCAGCAGCTTAGAAGGACAGGGCTTCTACGAGCAGTACTTC. Protein product: CASSLEGQGFYEQYF. V usage is TRBV5-1 and J usage is TRBJ2-7; TRBD1 agrees at 8 bases. The CDR3 has 15 amino acids. Germline values: CDR1 SGHRS, CDR2 YFSETQ. V trimming: 2 bases; J trimming: 3 bases; junction bases outside the gene matches: 7.